Given below is one T cell receptor (beta chain) in context. Which antigen it targets is not known. Per-base quality was not reported, and no clone a single base away is much larger than it. This sample is drawn from a study of Ad26.COV2.S vaccination and SARS-CoV-2 variants (dated by TCRdb to about 2021). Describing the broader study: Donors in the vaccine arm were drawn from COV1001, a multicentre, randomized, double-blind, placebo-controlled phase I-IIa trial testing Ad26.COV2.S in healthy adults. Blinding of investigators to trial group allocation was maintained during experiments and outcome assessment. The TCR-sequenced set comprised around 32 samples: some 20 Ad26.COV2.S vaccine recipients, 5 placebo recipients and 8 SARS-CoV-2 convalescent individuals. Dosing of Ad26.COV2.S was intramuscular, at either 5x10^10 or 1x10^11 viral particles, delivered as one shot or as two shots spaced 56 days apart. TCRbeta repertoire sequencing was used to assess the specificity and breadth of SARS-CoV-2-reactive T cell receptors after Ad26.COV2.S vaccination. Trial participants were randomized into five groups of five, in which low-dose or high-dose Ad26.COV2.S was given once or twice, or placebo was given on both occasions. The study at large found these results: Comparing responses between vaccine doses or regimens was not something the study was powered to do. Vaccine and placebo recipients had similar non-spike TCR breadth, a finding consistent with the vaccine containing only spike. After vaccination, spike-specific CD8+ and CD4+ T cell responses were reported to show substantial breadth. Compared with placebo recipients, Ad26.COV2.S recipients showed higher spike-specific TCR breadth (P = 0.0014). The authors noted that the TCR breadth and depth analyses may have underestimated total T cell responses.

The immunoSEQ Assay was used to sequence TCRbeta CDR3 regions. After extraction, genomic DNA underwent amplification by bias-controlled multiplex PCR, followed by high-throughput sequencing. The original methods were these. To quantify the absolute abundance of every unique TCRbeta CDR3 region, sequences were collapsed and filtered. T cell fraction was estimated by normalizing TCRbeta template counts to usable DNA, which was measured by amplifying reference genes present in all nucleated cells. Repertoire TCRs were annotated as SARS-CoV-2-specific by exact matching of V gene, CDR3 amino acid sequence and J gene to a known reactive TCR set. The reference SARS-CoV-2 TCR set came from MIRA and was filtered for enrichment in COVID-19-positive ImmuneCODE repertoires, removing public or cross-reactive TCRs. Using the MIRA antigens, annotated TCRs were further analysed by specific ORF or by position within an ORF. Breadth was defined as the number of annotated unique rearrangements divided by the total number of unique productive rearrangements, and depth was defined as the summed frequency of the annotated unique rearrangements. TCR breadth was compared between groups using two-sided Wilcoxon rank-sum tests. This is the immuneACCESS table as TCRdb keeps it, with only in-frame sequences that have V and J called. A part of the clones is gone; compared with another copy, unresolved V genes explain less than half, and the rest is unexplained. V, J and clone size were drawn from that table, and D and trimming were deduced from the DNA. For this sample there are about 480,000 clones; around nine tenths appear just once. Around 13% of the sample lies in the top ten.

The CDR3 sequence holds 14 residues, the cysteine and phenylalanine included. Solely the CDR3 DNA is kept, with 42 bases framed from the first base. After removal of 7 bases from V and 6 bases from J, the junction retains 8 bases not matched to a gene. The germline V gene (reference sequence) sets CDR1 to LNHDA and CDR2 to SQIVND. Taken with the paper, the label for treatment or condition translates to: roughly 18 received Ad26.COV2.S at low or high dose, single or two shots; 5 received placebo; per-sample allocation not given. Repertoires of vaccine and placebo recipients were sequenced from samples collected on day 63 after the first injection. Cohort 1b enrolled fewer than 30 adults aged 18-55 years at a single site in Boston, USA, between 29 July and 7 August 2020. Ad26.COV2.S consisted of a replication-incompetent adenovirus type 26 vector by which a prefusion-stabilized SARS-CoV-2 spike protein from the original Wuhan strain was expressed.

The chain joins TRBV19 to TRBJ2-2; the central 7 bases match TRBD2. This receptor was taken from a person between 18 and 65 years old who received the Ad26.COV2.S COVID-19 vaccine or a placebo. The sequences come from peripheral blood, collected in a trial of Ad26.COV2.S vaccine versus placebo. The DNA sequence is given as TGTGCCAGTAAGGTGGGAGGGGTCGCCGGGGAGCTGTTTTTT. Protein translation: CASKVGGVAGELFF.